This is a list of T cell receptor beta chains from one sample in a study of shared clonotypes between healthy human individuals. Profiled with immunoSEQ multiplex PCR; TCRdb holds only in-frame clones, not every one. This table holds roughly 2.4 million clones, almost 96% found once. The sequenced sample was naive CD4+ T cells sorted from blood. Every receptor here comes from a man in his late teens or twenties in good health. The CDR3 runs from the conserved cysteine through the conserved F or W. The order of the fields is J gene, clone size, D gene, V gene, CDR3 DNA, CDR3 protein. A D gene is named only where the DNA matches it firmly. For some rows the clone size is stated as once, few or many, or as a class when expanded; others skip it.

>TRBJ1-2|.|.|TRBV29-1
TGCAGCGTTGAAGGAGCAGCCCATGGCTACACCTTC
CSVEGAAHGYTF
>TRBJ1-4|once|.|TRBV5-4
TGTGCCAGCAGCTGGGGGGATTCGGTCGGCGAAAAACTGTTTTTT
CASSWGDSVGEKLFF
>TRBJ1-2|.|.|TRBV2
TGTGCCAGCCTATTACCGGGTCAACATGGCTACACCTTC
CASLLPGQHGYTF
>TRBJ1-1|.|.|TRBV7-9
TGTGCCAGCAGAGAAAGGGGTGGGGCTCCGAACACTGAAGCTTTCTTT
CASRERGGAPNTEAFF
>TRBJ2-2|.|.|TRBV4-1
TGCGCCAGCAGCCTCAAAAAAGGGGGCCTAGCGTCCGGGGAGCTGTTTTTT
CASSLKKGGLASGELFF
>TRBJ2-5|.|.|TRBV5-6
TGTGCCAGCAGCCAAGGACGGAGAGAGACCCAGTACTTC
CASSQGRRETQYF
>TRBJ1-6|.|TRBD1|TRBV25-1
TGTGCCAGCAGTGCCCGGACAGGGGAACGGTCACCCCTCCACTTT
CASSARTGERSPLHF
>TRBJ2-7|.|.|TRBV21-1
TGTGCCAGCAGCTGTAAGGGTCCGACCTACGAGCAGTACTTC
CASSCKGPTYEQYF
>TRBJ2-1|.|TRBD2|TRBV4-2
TGTGCCAGCAGCCAAGTGGGGAGCGGGGGGGACAATGAGCAGTTCTTC
CASSQVGSGGDNEQFF
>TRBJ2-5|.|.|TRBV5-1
TGCGCCAGCAGTGGAGACGACCAAGAGACCCAGTACTTC
CASSGDDQETQYF